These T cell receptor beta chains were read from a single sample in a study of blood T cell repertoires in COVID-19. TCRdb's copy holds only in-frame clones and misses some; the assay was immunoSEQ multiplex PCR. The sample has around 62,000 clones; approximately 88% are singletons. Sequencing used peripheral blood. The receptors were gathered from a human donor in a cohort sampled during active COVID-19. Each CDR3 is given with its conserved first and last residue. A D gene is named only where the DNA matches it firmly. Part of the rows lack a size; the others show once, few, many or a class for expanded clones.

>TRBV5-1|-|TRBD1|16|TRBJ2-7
CASSLARTGGVYEQYF
TGCGCCAGCAGCTTGGCCCGTACAGGGGGCGTTTACGAGCAGTACTTC
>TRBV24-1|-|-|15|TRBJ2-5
CATSAGQSGGETQYF
TGTGCCACCAGTGCCGGACAGTCGGGGGGTGAGACCCAGTACTTC
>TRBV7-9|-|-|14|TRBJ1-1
CASSQDLMNTEAFF
TGTGCCAGCAGCCAAGACTTGATGAACACTGAAGCTTTCTTT
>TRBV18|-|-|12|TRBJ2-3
CASSLSTDTQYF
TGTGCCAGCTCCCTCAGCACAGATACGCAGTATTTT
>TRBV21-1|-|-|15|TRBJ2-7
CASRPGDRRDYEQYF
TGTGCCAGCAGGCCAGGGGACAGGCGGGATTACGAGCAGTACTTC
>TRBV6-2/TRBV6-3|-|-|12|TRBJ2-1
CASSYSSVEQFF
TGTGCCAGCAGTTACTCGAGTGTTGAGCAGTTCTTC
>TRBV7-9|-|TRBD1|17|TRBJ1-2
CASSLGGQGRRNYGYTF
TGTGCCAGCAGCTTAGGGGGACAGGGAAGACGAAACTATGGCTACACCTTC
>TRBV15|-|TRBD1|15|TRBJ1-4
CATSSPTGEYEKLFF
TGTGCCACCAGCAGTCCTACAGGGGAGTATGAAAAACTGTTTTTT
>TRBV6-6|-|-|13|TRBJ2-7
CASSYASSYEQYF
TGTGCCAGCAGTTACGCCAGCTCCTACGAGCAGTACTTC
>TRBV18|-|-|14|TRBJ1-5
CASSPLQGFQPQHF
TGTGCCAGCTCACCCCTGCAGGGGTTTCAGCCCCAGCATTTT
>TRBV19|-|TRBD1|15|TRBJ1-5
CASSIDPGGYQPQHF
TGTGCCAGTAGTATAGATCCAGGGGGATACCAGCCCCAGCATTTT
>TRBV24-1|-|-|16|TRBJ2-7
CATSDFVAGSGYEQYF
TGTGCCACCAGTGATTTTGTAGCAGGAAGCGGCTACGAGCAGTACTTC
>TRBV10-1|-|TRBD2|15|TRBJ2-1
CASSALAGGSGEQFF
TGCGCCAGCAGCGCACTAGCGGGGGGATCGGGTGAGCAGTTCTTC
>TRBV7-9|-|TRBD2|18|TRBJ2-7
CASSLGTSGRAPSGEQYF
TGTGCCAGCAGCTTAGGGACTAGCGGGAGGGCCCCGAGTGGGGAGCAGTACTTC
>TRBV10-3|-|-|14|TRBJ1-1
CAISELGGNTEAFF
TGTGCCATCAGTGAGCTTGGAGGGAACACTGAAGCTTTCTTT
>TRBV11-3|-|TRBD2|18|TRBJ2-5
CASSLDQLAATKRATQYF
TGTGCCAGCAGCTTAGATCAGCTAGCGGCTACGAAGCGGGCGACCCAGTACTTC
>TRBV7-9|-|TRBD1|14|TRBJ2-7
CASSLDRGIYEQYF
TGTGCCAGCAGCTTAGACAGGGGGATCTACGAGCAGTACTTC
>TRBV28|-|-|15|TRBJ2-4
CASSPIRQSGNIQYF
TGTGCCAGCAGCCCAATTCGACAGTCTGGGAACATTCAGTACTTC
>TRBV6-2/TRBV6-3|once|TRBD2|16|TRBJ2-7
CASSSLSGGPSYEQYF
TGTGCCAGCAGTTCCCTTAGCGGGGGACCCTCCTACGAGCAGTACTTC
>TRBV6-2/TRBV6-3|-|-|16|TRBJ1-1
CASSGANPGEHTEAFF
TGTGCCAGCAGTGGGGCAAATCCAGGTGAGCACACTGAAGCTTTCTTT
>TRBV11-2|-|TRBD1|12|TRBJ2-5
CASSRGLETQYF
TGTGCCAGCAGCAGGGGGCTAGAGACCCAGTACTTC
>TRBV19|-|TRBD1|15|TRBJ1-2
CASSPDLGTGDGYTF
TGTGCCAGTAGCCCTGACCTTGGGACAGGGGATGGCTACACCTTC
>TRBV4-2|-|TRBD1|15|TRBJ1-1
CASSQDLTGGIEAFF
TGTGCCAGCAGCCAAGATTTGACAGGGGGAATTGAAGCTTTCTTT
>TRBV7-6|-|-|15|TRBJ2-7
CASSIGGTASYEQYF
TGTGCCAGCAGCATAGGCGGGACAGCGTCCTACGAGCAGTACTTC
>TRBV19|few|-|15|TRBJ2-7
CASSFSTGTPYEQYF
TGTGCCAGTAGTTTCTCGACCGGGACACCTTACGAGCAGTACTTC
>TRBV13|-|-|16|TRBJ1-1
CASSSLGEVGNTEAFF
TGTGCCAGCAGCTCGTTGGGGGAGGTAGGGAATACTGAAGCTTTCTTT
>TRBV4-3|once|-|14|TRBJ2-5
CASAAERVQETQYF
TGCGCCTCCGCGGCCGAGCGGGTTCAAGAGACCCAGTACTTC
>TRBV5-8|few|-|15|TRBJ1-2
CASSFSAGNAYGYTF
TGTGCCAGCAGCTTCTCGGCGGGGAACGCCTATGGCTACACCTTC
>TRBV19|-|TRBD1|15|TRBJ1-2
CASSIGGQAEYGYTF
TGTGCCAGTAGTATAGGAGGACAGGCTGAATATGGCTACACCTTC
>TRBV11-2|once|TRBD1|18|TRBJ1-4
CASSPPTIGQGRIEKLFF
TGTGCCAGCAGCCCACCGACCATCGGACAGGGTAGGATCGAAAAACTGTTTTTT
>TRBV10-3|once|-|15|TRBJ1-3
CAISGDRPSGNTIYF
TGTGCCATCAGCGGCGACAGGCCCTCTGGAAACACCATATATTTT
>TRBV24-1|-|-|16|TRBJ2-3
CATSDSTAPGGDTQYF
TGTGCCACCAGTGATTCGACCGCGCCAGGAGGGGATACGCAGTATTTT
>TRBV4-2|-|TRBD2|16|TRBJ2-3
CASSQDQRGGPDTQYF
TGTGCCAGCAGCCAAGATCAGCGGGGGGGCCCAGATACGCAGTATTTT
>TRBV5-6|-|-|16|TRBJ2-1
CASSLGPPSSYNEQFF
TGTGCCAGCAGCTTGGGGCCACCTAGCTCCTACAATGAGCAGTTCTTC
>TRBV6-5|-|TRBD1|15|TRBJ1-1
CASTPQGALSTEAFF
TGTGCCAGCACACCACAGGGGGCTTTGAGCACTGAAGCTTTCTTT
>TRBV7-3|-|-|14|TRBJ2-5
CASSLGGSTGTQYF
TGTGCCAGCAGCCTGGGGGGTTCGACCGGGACCCAGTACTTC
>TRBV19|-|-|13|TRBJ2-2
CASQTDWAGELFF
TGTGCCAGTCAAACAGATTGGGCCGGGGAGCTGTTTTTT
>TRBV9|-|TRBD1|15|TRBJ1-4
CASSAWTGGNEKLFF
TGTGCCAGCAGCGCCTGGACAGGGGGAAATGAAAAACTGTTTTTT
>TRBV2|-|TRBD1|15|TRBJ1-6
CASSERGTGNSPLHF
TGTGCCAGCAGTGAAAGGGGGACAGGAAACTCACCCCTCCACTTT
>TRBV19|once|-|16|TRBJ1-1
CASSIGFLGARTEAFF
TGTGCCAGTAGTATAGGGTTCTTGGGGGCTCGGACTGAAGCTTTCTTT
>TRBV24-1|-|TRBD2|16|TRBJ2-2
CATALSQGGRTGELFF
TGTGCCACCGCGCTCAGCCAGGGAGGGCGGACCGGGGAGCTGTTTTTT
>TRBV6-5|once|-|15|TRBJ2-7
CASSYKFSQSYEQYF
TGTGCCAGCAGTTACAAGTTTTCCCAGTCCTACGAGCAGTACTTC
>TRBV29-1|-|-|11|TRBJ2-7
CSVRGQGEQYF
TGCAGCGTCAGGGGCCAAGGCGAGCAGTACTTC
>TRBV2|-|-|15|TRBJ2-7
CASKGGALIGYEQYF
TGTGCCAGCAAAGGAGGGGCTCTAATAGGCTACGAGCAGTACTTC
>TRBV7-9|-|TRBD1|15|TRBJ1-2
CASSLAGTGNYGYTF
TGTGCCAGCAGCTTAGCCGGGACAGGGAACTATGGCTACACCTTC
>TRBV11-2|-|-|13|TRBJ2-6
CASSFTGANVLTF
TGTGCCAGCAGCTTTACTGGGGCCAACGTCCTGACTTTC
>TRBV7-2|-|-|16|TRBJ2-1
CASTLELRGSYNEQFF
TGTGCCAGCACCTTGGAACTCCGGGGCTCCTACAATGAGCAGTTCTTC
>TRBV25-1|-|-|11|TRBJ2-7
CASSFTYEQYF
TGTGCCAGCAGTTTCACCTACGAGCAGTACTTC
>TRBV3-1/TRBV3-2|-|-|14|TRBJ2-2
CASSPRAGTGELFF
TGTGCCAGCAGCCCCAGGGCAGGTACCGGGGAGCTGTTTTTT
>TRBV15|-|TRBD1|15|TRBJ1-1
CATSRTGGGNTEAFF
TGTGCCACCAGCAGGACAGGGGGCGGGAACACTGAAGCTTTCTTT
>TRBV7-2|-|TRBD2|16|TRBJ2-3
CASSQRSGASTDTQYF
TGTGCCAGCAGCCAGAGAAGCGGGGCTAGCACAGATACGCAGTATTTT
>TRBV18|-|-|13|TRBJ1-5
CASSPGVGQPQHF
TGTGCCAGCTCACCCGGGGTGGGACAGCCCCAGCATTTT
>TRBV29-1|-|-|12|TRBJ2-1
CSAAGYDNEQFF
TGCAGCGCGGCAGGGTACGACAATGAGCAGTTCTTC
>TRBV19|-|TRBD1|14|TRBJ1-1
CASSVTTGGTEAFF
TGTGCCAGTAGTGTTACAACAGGGGGCACTGAAGCTTTCTTT
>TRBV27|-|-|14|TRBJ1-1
CASSLSGANTEAFF
TGTGCCAGCAGTTTATCAGGAGCTAACACTGAAGCTTTCTTT